This is a list of T cell receptor beta chains from one sample in a study of spatial heterogeneity in lung cancer. TCRdb fed the 5' RACE reads into MiXCR, producing one record per CDR3 protein. The table has around 120,000 distinct CDR3 sequences, over 9% seen once. Sequenced material: PBMCs, taken at follow-up. The receptors derive from a male donor with early-stage non-small cell lung cancer. CDR3s include the opening cysteine and the closing phenylalanine or tryptophan. The order of the fields is clone size, D gene, J gene, V gene, CDR3 protein, CDR3 DNA. D genes are given only for firm matches. Size is stated for part of the rows, as once, few or many counts, or as a class when the clone is expanded.

clone size: many; D gene: TRBD1; J gene: TRBJ1-5; V gene: TRBV4-1; CDR3 protein: CASSQGIGQGRMGSHF; CDR3 DNA: TGCGCCAGCAGCCAAGGAATTGGACAGGGAAGGATGGGGTCGCATTTT
clone size: few; D gene: NA; J gene: TRBJ2-1; V gene: TRBV20-1; CDR3 protein: CSAREQAFQGNEQFF; CDR3 DNA: TGCAGTGCTAGAGAACAGGCCTTTCAAGGGAATGAGCAGTTCTTC
clone size: few; D gene: NA; J gene: TRBJ2-2; V gene: TRBV11-2; CDR3 protein: CASSPRTIGGELFF; CDR3 DNA: TGTGCCAGCAGCCCAAGGACCATCGGCGGGGAGCTGTTTTTT
clone size: few; D gene: NA; J gene: TRBJ1-1; V gene: TRBV30; CDR3 protein: CAWSLPSWTFF; CDR3 DNA: TGTGCCTGGAGTCTGCCCTCCTGGACTTTCTTT
clone size: few; D gene: NA; J gene: TRBJ1-4; V gene: TRBV28; CDR3 protein: CASGQRRLATNEKLFF; CDR3 DNA: TGTGCCAGCGGTCAAAGGAGATTGGCAACTAATGAAAAACTGTTTTTT
clone size: NA; D gene: NA; J gene: TRBJ2-5; V gene: TRBV12-3/TRBV12-4; CDR3 protein: CASLYRGGGETQYF; CDR3 DNA: TGTGCCAGCTTGTACAGGGGCGGGGGAGAGACCCAGTACTTC
clone size: NA; D gene: NA; J gene: TRBJ2-7; V gene: TRBV28; CDR3 protein: CASSFGGQGEQYF; CDR3 DNA: TGTGCCAGCAGTTTTGGGGGGCAAGGGGAGCAGTACTTC
clone size: few; D gene: NA; J gene: TRBJ2-7; V gene: TRBV7-6; CDR3 protein: CASSRTRDTTYEQYF; CDR3 DNA: TGTGCCAGCAGCCGTACCCGGGACACAACCTACGAGCAGTACTTC
clone size: few; D gene: TRBD2; J gene: TRBJ2-3; V gene: TRBV10-3; CDR3 protein: CAISESWTRVADTQYF; CDR3 DNA: TGTGCCATCAGTGAGTCGTGGACTAGGGTGGCAGATACGCAGTATTTT
clone size: NA; D gene: NA; J gene: TRBJ1-6; V gene: TRBV14; CDR3 protein: CASSMRTVYNSPLHF; CDR3 DNA: TGTGCCAGCAGCATGCGGACAGTTTATAATTCACCCCTCCACTTT
clone size: few; D gene: TRBD1; J gene: TRBJ1-1; V gene: TRBV12-5; CDR3 protein: CASGLALTGSTEAFF; CDR3 DNA: TGTGCTAGTGGTTTGGCCCTGACAGGGTCCACTGAAGCTTTCTTT
clone size: NA; D gene: NA; J gene: TRBJ2-7; V gene: TRBV20-1; CDR3 protein: CSAPVGGLRGEQYF; CDR3 DNA: TGCAGTGCCCCCGTCGGGGGGCTCCGGGGCGAGCAGTACTTC
clone size: NA; D gene: TRBD2; J gene: TRBJ2-3; V gene: TRBV20-1; CDR3 protein: CIGGRADTQYF; CDR3 DNA: TGCATCGGGGGGAGGGCAGATACGCAGTATTTT
clone size: many; D gene: TRBD1; J gene: TRBJ2-3; V gene: TRBV10-3; CDR3 protein: CAIRQGPTQYF; CDR3 DNA: TGTGCCATCAGACAGGGGCCTACGCAGTATTTT
clone size: many; D gene: NA; J gene: TRBJ2-3; V gene: TRBV6-5; CDR3 protein: CASSYSIRLTDTQYF; CDR3 DNA: TGTGCCAGCAGTTACTCGATCAGACTCACAGATACGCAGTATTTT
clone size: NA; D gene: NA; J gene: TRBJ1-2; V gene: TRBV20-1; CDR3 protein: CSAFGARYGYTF; CDR3 DNA: TGCAGTGCCTTCGGCGCGAGGTATGGCTACACCTTC
clone size: few; D gene: NA; J gene: TRBJ2-2; V gene: TRBV6-2/TRBV6-3; CDR3 protein: CASSRAALTGELFF; CDR3 DNA: TGTGCCAGCAGTCGGGCCGCTCTCACCGGGGAGCTGTTTTTT
clone size: NA; D gene: TRBD2; J gene: TRBJ2-3; V gene: TRBV5-5; CDR3 protein: CASSLGLAGGTDTQYF; CDR3 DNA: TGTGCCAGCAGCTTGGGGCTAGCGGGCGGCACAGATACGCAGTATTTT
clone size: NA; D gene: NA; J gene: TRBJ2-2; V gene: TRBV19; CDR3 protein: CATLDGSSNTGELFF; CDR3 DNA: TGTGCCACCTTAGACGGGTCTTCGAACACCGGGGAGCTGTTTTTT
clone size: NA; D gene: TRBD1; J gene: TRBJ1-5; V gene: TRBV20-1; CDR3 protein: CSAKGAEEYSNQPQHF; CDR3 DNA: TGCAGTGCTAAGGGGGCAGAGGAATATAGCAATCAGCCCCAGCATTTT
clone size: few; D gene: NA; J gene: TRBJ1-1; V gene: TRBV5-4; CDR3 protein: CASSLVTENTEAFF; CDR3 DNA: TGTGCCAGCAGCTTGGTTACCGAGAACACTGAAGCTTTCTTT
clone size: few; D gene: NA; J gene: TRBJ2-5; V gene: TRBV9; CDR3 protein: CASSVGGVQETQYF; CDR3 DNA: TGTGCCAGCAGCGTAGGAGGGGTGCAAGAGACCCAGTACTTC
clone size: NA; D gene: TRBD1; J gene: TRBJ1-2; V gene: TRBV27; CDR3 protein: CASSFSSVRGPSYGYTF; CDR3 DNA: TGTGCCAGCAGTTTTTCCAGTGTGAGGGGGCCCAGCTATGGCTACACCTTC
clone size: many; D gene: NA; J gene: TRBJ2-1; V gene: TRBV11-2; CDR3 protein: CATKSKSPSYNEQFF; CDR3 DNA: TGTGCCACCAAATCGAAAAGCCCTAGCTACAATGAGCAGTTCTTC
clone size: many; D gene: NA; J gene: TRBJ1-5; V gene: TRBV20-1; CDR3 protein: CSAPAGGSNQPQHF; CDR3 DNA: TGCAGTGCTCCGGCGGGGGGAAGCAATCAGCCCCAGCATTTT
clone size: NA; D gene: NA; J gene: TRBJ1-5; V gene: TRBV7-3; CDR3 protein: CASSLTGGGQPQHF; CDR3 DNA: TGTGCCAGCAGCTTAACTGGAGGAGGTCAGCCCCAGCATTTT
clone size: many; D gene: NA; J gene: TRBJ2-7; V gene: TRBV2; CDR3 protein: CASSEQYEQYF; CDR3 DNA: TGTGCCAGCAGTGAACAATACGAGCAGTACTTC
clone size: NA; D gene: NA; J gene: TRBJ1-5; V gene: TRBV4-1; CDR3 protein: CASSLTNTQDQPQHF; CDR3 DNA: TGCGCCAGCAGCCTAACAAATACACAGGATCAGCCCCAGCATTTT
clone size: many; D gene: NA; J gene: TRBJ1-5; V gene: TRBV4-1; CDR3 protein: CASSQYRDSNQPQHF; CDR3 DNA: TGCGCCAGCAGCCAATACAGGGATAGCAATCAGCCCCAGCATTTT
clone size: NA; D gene: NA; J gene: TRBJ1-1; V gene: TRBV28; CDR3 protein: CASAQGSTEAFF; CDR3 DNA: TGTGCCAGCGCCCAGGGTTCCACTGAAGCTTTCTTT
clone size: many; D gene: NA; J gene: TRBJ1-5; V gene: TRBV7-8; CDR3 protein: CASSPSRNMGQPQHF; CDR3 DNA: TGTGCCAGCAGCCCGAGTCGGAATATGGGTCAGCCCCAGCATTTT
clone size: many; D gene: TRBD1; J gene: TRBJ2-7; V gene: TRBV11-2; CDR3 protein: CASSSIRGMTYEQYF; CDR3 DNA: TGTGCCAGCAGCAGTATCAGGGGGATGACCTACGAGCAGTACTTC
clone size: few; D gene: NA; J gene: TRBJ2-5; V gene: TRBV20-1; CDR3 protein: CSVPDISGGQEETQYF; CDR3 DNA: TGCAGTGTCCCTGACATCTCAGGGGGGCAGGAAGAGACCCAGTACTTC
clone size: many; D gene: TRBD1; J gene: TRBJ1-2; V gene: TRBV7-2; CDR3 protein: CASNTWTGTNYGYTF; CDR3 DNA: TGTGCCAGCAACACTTGGACAGGAACTAACTATGGCTACACCTTC
clone size: NA; D gene: NA; J gene: TRBJ2-5; V gene: TRBV20-1; CDR3 protein: CSATNRQTAQYF; CDR3 DNA: TGCAGTGCTACGAACAGGCAAACAGCCCAGTACTTC
clone size: few; D gene: TRBD1; J gene: TRBJ1-1; V gene: TRBV27; CDR3 protein: CASSPRTGAEAFF; CDR3 DNA: TGTGCCAGCAGTCCAAGGACAGGGGCTGAAGCTTTCTTT
clone size: few; D gene: NA; J gene: TRBJ1-3; V gene: TRBV7-8; CDR3 protein: CASTPGMSAGNTIYF; CDR3 DNA: TGTGCCAGCACCCCGGGGATGTCGGCTGGAAACACCATATATTTT